The 17 T cell receptor beta chains in this list originate from one sample, sequenced in a study of T cell repertoires in cytomegalovirus infection. No antigen has been assigned to these receptors. A single record per CDR3 protein comes from TCRdb applying MiXCR to the reads. The sample carries about 130,000 distinct CDR3 sequences, around 32% recorded once. Here the sequenced sample was CD8+ T cells from cultured PBMCs, taken from culture after CMV antigen stimulation. These receptors came from a human donor in good health (CMV status not recorded). Some clones in this sample may be carry-over from other donors' samples.

This clonotype has more than one count but fewer than ten. The chain uses TRBV7-9 and TRBJ2-6, with D possibly matching TRBD2 (6 bases). Trimming pared 1 base from V and 1 base from J, leaving 8 bases between. Germline lookup yields CDR1 SEHNR and CDR2 FQNEAQ (reference sequence). This CDR3 contains 16 residues. CDR3 residues: CASSLVRESGANVLTF. CDR3 bases: TGTGCCAGCAGCTTAGTTCGGGAGTCTGGGGCCAACGTCCTGACTTTC.

The rearrangement joins TRBV6-6 to TRBJ1-2; possible D gene TRBD1, 5 bases. Germline CDR1 MNHNY, CDR2 SVGAGI (reference sequence). CDR3 length: 15 residues. V lost 4 bases, J lost 5 bases, and 17 bases lay in between. The CDR3 loop reads CASSWGGEGRYGYTF. The CDR3 DNA sequence: TGTGCCAGCAGTTGGGGTGGGGAGGGACGGTATGGCTACACCTTC.

This clonotype was detected many times. The rearrangement links TRBV7-6 to TRBJ2-7; tentative D call: TRBD1 (5 bases). The CDR3 sequence is 14 residues long. Germline CDR1 is SGHVS and CDR2 is FNYEAQ. The V and J ends lost 0 bases and 7 bases respectively, with 13 bases between them. CDR3 residues: CASSLAQGHLEQYF. The CDR3 DNA follows: TGTGCCAGCAGCTTAGCCCAAGGACACCTGGAGCAGTACTTC.

This clonotype was seen a handful of times. This chain links TRBV7-9 with TRBJ1-1; 8 nucleotides agree with TRBD1. This CDR3 region has 15 residues. The junction had 8 bases not matched to a gene; V was cut back by 6 bases and J by 2 bases. CDR1 is SEHNR and CDR2 is FQNEAQ in the germline V gene (reference sequence). The CDR3 here is CASSFTGGLNTEAFF. The CDR3 nucleotides are TGTGCCAGCAGTTTTACAGGGGGTCTTAACACTGAAGCTTTCTTT.

This chain connects TRBV6-6 to TRBJ2-7, with 7 bases aligning to TRBD1. The CDR3 is 13 residues long. Looked up from germline, CDR1 is MNHNY and CDR2 is SVGAGI (reference sequence). J gave up 2 bases and V 5 bases, and 3 bases lay outside the gene matches. The CDR3 is CASSVGQTYEQYF. CDR3 in DNA: TGTGCCAGCAGTGTGGGACAGACCTACGAGCAGTACTTC.

The chain employs TRBV24-1 and TRBJ2-6; 8 bases agree with TRBD1. The V gene end was trimmed by 4 bases and the J gene end by 0 bases; junction bases not matched to a gene: 7. CDR3 size: 18 residues. Germline CDR1 reads KGHDR; CDR2 reads SFDVKD. The CDR3 loop is CATSEVTGAFSGANVLTF. The CDR3 DNA follows: TGTGCCACCAGTGAGGTGACAGGGGCCTTCTCTGGGGCCAACGTCCTGACTTTC.

V gene TRBV20-1 combines with J gene TRBJ1-6; D ambiguous. CDR1 and CDR2 (germline): DFQATT, SNEGSKA (reference sequence). V lost 0 bases and J lost 6, with 12 bases in between. The CDR3 runs 15 residues. The CDR3 sequence is CSARDMGSGNSPLHF. DNA of the CDR3: TGCAGTGCTAGAGATATGGGGAGTGGTAATTCACCCCTCCACTTT.

In its sample, this clonotype was seen a few times. The V call is TRBV6-1, the J call TRBJ2-7, with TRBD2 as a possible D gene (6 bases). Trimming removed 7 bases at V and 4 bases at J, with 20 bases between. The CDR3 covers 15 residues. Germline loops: CDR1 MNHNS, CDR2 SASEGT. CDR3 protein: CASIEAGRPWYEQYF. CDR3 in DNA: TGTGCCAGCATAGAGGCGGGGAGGCCTTGGTACGAGCAGTACTTC.

This chain connects TRBV6-1 to TRBJ2-1, with 9 bases fitting TRBD1. The trim removed 10 bases at V and 4 bases at J, leaving 5 bases unmatched. Germline values: CDR1 MNHNS, CDR2 SASEGT. The length of the CDR3 is 13 residues. CDR3 sequence (DNA): TGTGCCACCAGGGGACAGGGATACAATGAGCAGTTCTTC. Encoded protein: CATRGQGYNEQFF.

CDR3 in amino acids: CASSTRVAGDAYNEQFF. The DNA for the CDR3 is TGTGCCAGTAGTACGAGAGTAGCGGGGGACGCCTACAATGAGCAGTTCTTC. This chain connects TRBV19 to TRBJ2-1, with TRBD2 identical over 9 bases. The CDR3 loop spans 17 amino acids. The germline gives CDR1 LNHDA, CDR2 SQIVND (reference sequence). J lost 2 bases, V lost 4 bases, and 9 bases had no gene match.

The chain is built from TRBV4-1 and TRBJ2-2, with 10 bases that match TRBD2. The CDR3 runs to 16 residues. The germline gives CDR1 MGHRA, CDR2 YSYEKL. V was clipped by 3 bases and J by 4 bases; unmatched bases: 5. DNA of the CDR3: TGCGCCAGCAGCCATATAGCGGGGGGCCGCACCGGGGAGCTGTTTTTT. This sequence encodes CASSHIAGGRTGELFF.

This clonotype was picked up a small number of times. The V call is TRBV19, the J call TRBJ1-4, with D possibly TRBD1 on 5 matching bases. Germline V lookup: CDR1 LNHDA, CDR2 SQIVND (reference sequence). The CDR3 runs to 16 residues. The ends were cut back, 6 bases at V and 0 bases at J, with 14 bases in the middle. The CDR3: CASRSGRHSTNEKLFF. The CDR3 bases are TGTGCCAGTAGATCGGGACGACACTCAACTAATGAAAAACTGTTTTTT.

This clonotype has ten or more counts. V gene TRBV6-1 combines with J gene TRBJ2-2; TRBD2 aligns across 9 bases. V was pared by 4 bases and J by 6 bases, with 9 bases of the junction left unmatched. CDR3 length: 16 amino acids. Per the germline V gene, CDR1 is MNHNS and CDR2 is SASEGT. CDR3 protein: CASSVEAGGPAGELFF. CDR3 in DNA: TGTGCCAGCAGTGTTGAGGCGGGGGGGCCCGCCGGGGAGCTGTTTTTT.

This clonotype was picked up many times. An end of the junction differs from the germline gene, which may be a read error. The DNA for the CDR3 is TGTGCCAGCAGTCAAGGAACAGGTACTAGCACAGATACGCAGTATTTT. Translated: CASSQGTGTSTDTQYF. The rearrangement joins TRBV3-1 to TRBJ2-3, with a possible D match to TRBD1 (5 bases). The CDR3 runs to 16 residues. Per the germline V gene, CDR1 is LGHDT and CDR2 is YNNKEL (reference sequence).

This clonotype has a handful of counts. The rearrangement joins TRBV7-2 to TRBJ2-5; TRBD2 matches 8 bases. This CDR3 is 14 amino acids long. Germline values: CDR1 SGHTA, CDR2 FQGNSA. Trimming cost V 3 bases and J 4 bases; bases outside gene matches: 4. In DNA form, the CDR3 reads TGTGCCAGCAGCTTGACGGGGGGGCGAGAGACCCAGTACTTC. Encoded protein: CASSLTGGRETQYF.

The rearrangement links TRBV6-6 to TRBJ1-5; the D is unclear. V lost 0 bases to trimming and J lost 5 bases, with 8 bases between them. Germline CDR1 is MNHNY and CDR2 is SVGAGI (reference sequence). This CDR3 is 14 amino acids long. CDR3 protein: CASSYSGYDQPQHF. Written as DNA, the CDR3 is TGTGCCAGCAGTTACTCCGGCTATGATCAGCCCCAGCATTTT.

This clonotype was counted only a few times. The chain combines TRBV5-4 with TRBJ2-7; TRBD1 matches at 8 bases. The V segment lost 4 bases and the J segment 0 bases; nucleotides outside the gene matches: 12. There are 17 residues in the CDR3. Germline values: CDR1 SGHNT, CDR2 YYREEE (reference sequence). The CDR3 sequence is CASSRSGQGVRSYEQYF. CDR3 bases: TGTGCCAGCAGCAGAAGCGGACAGGGAGTACGCTCCTACGAGCAGTACTTC.